The entry below describes one T cell receptor beta chain. The CDR3 contains 18 residues. Per the germline V gene, CDR1 is GTSNPN and CDR2 is SVGIG (reference sequence). The V end lost 0 bases, the J end lost 2 bases, and 23 bases lay between the germline ends. Primers: 60 Vbeta forward and 13 Jbeta reverse. Using immunoSEQ multiplex PCR, the repertoire was profiled, and TCRdb retains in-frame clones only, with some absent. The sample lists 170,000 or so clones, 65% to 85% occurring once. These data belong to a study of cytomegalovirus exposure and HLA in healthy donors. The sequencing sample was made of PBMCs. The V and J genes are TRBV30 and TRBJ2-7; D is uncertain. This clonotype originated in a woman in her fifties or sixties in good health and CMV-seropositive. CDR3 amino acids: CAWSVSLNRKLRAYEQYF. DNA for the CDR3: TGTGCCTGGAGTGTTAGTCTAAATCGGAAACTTCGGGCCTACGAGCAGTACTTC.